The 27 T cell receptor beta chains given below trace back to one sample, sequenced in a study of blood T cells in healthy people across ages. A sample-barcoded 5' primer and a J-beta primer mix were used in a second PCR of roughly 7 to 11 cycles. TCRdb re-called the 5' RACE reads with MiXCR, one entry per CDR3 protein. The data hold about a million distinct CDR3 sequences, with roughly half observed a single time. The sample consisted of blood. These receptors all stem from a woman aged 60-70 years in good health.

This chain links TRBV3-1 with TRBJ2-5, with 9 positions matching TRBD1. Matching the DNA end better, TRBJ2-1 makes the J call doubtful. Germline lookup yields CDR1 LGHDT and CDR2 YNNKEL (reference sequence). This CDR3 has 14 amino acids. In DNA form, the CDR3 reads TGTGCCAGCAGGGGACAGGGTTCAGGAGAGACCCAGTTCTTC. Amino acids: CASRGQGSGETQFF.

J is TRBJ2-7 and V is TRBV4-1, with TRBD2 identical over 7 bases. CDR1 and CDR2 (germline): MGHRA, YSYEKL. Unmatched junction bases numbered 15, after V lost 0 bases and J lost 7 bases. This CDR3 contains 17 residues. CDR3: CASSQDQLAAPYNEQYF. The CDR3 bases are TGCGCCAGCAGCCAAGATCAGCTAGCGGCTCCTTACAATGAGCAGTACTTC.

This chain joins TRBV7-6 and TRBJ2-1; 9 bases align to TRBD2. Losses at the gene ends were 3 bases for V and 4 bases for J; bases not matched to a gene: 13. The CDR3 has 18 residues. Germline assignment: CDR1 SGHVS and CDR2 FNYEAQ. The CDR3 loop is CASSFSLHSGSSYNEQFF. The CDR3 DNA reads TGTGCCAGCAGCTTCTCCCTTCATAGCGGGAGCTCATACAATGAGCAGTTCTTC.

The chain is built from TRBV20-1 and TRBJ2-7; 9 nucleotides match TRBD2. V trimming: 5 bases; J trimming: 2 bases; junction bases outside the gene matches: 7. From germline, CDR1 is DFQATT and CDR2 SNEGSKA (reference sequence). The CDR3 length is 14 residues. Here the CDR3 reads CSAFRREGTYEQYF. The CDR3 coding sequence is TGCAGTGCTTTTCGGCGGGAGGGTACCTACGAGCAGTACTTC.

J is TRBJ2-7 and V is TRBV3-1, with 7 bases that match TRBD1. The CDR3 consists of 14 residues. J gave up 5 bases and V 1 base, and 5 bases lay outside the gene matches. Germline CDR1 and CDR2: LGHDT and YNNKEL (reference sequence). CDR3 region: CASSQGQGGHEQYF. The CDR3, as DNA: TGTGCCAGCAGCCAAGGACAGGGTGGCCACGAGCAGTACTTC.

This clonotype has a single count. V and J are TRBV5-1 and TRBJ2-3; no clear D gene. Germline V lookup: CDR1 SGHRS, CDR2 YFSETQ. The V end was cut by 4 bases, the J end by 6 bases, with 12 bases between. This CDR3 contains 13 residues. The CDR3 nucleotides read TGCGCCAGCAGCCCCCGTTCGCAGGATACGCAGTATTTT. Translated, it gives CASSPRSQDTQYF.

This clonotype was counted only a few times. The chain uses TRBV28 and TRBJ2-7; 8 nucleotides match TRBD1. The germline CDR1 and CDR2 sequences are MDHEN and SYDVKM. The CDR3 covers 14 residues. Losses at the gene ends were 6 bases for V and 2 bases for J; bases not matched to a gene: 6. CDR3 in DNA: TGTGCCAGCAGACCGGGACAGGTTCCCTACGAGCAGTACTTC. It is translated as CASRPGQVPYEQYF.

A note on this clonotype: A much more abundant neighbour one base away suggests this may be a read error. J is TRBJ2-3 and V is TRBV29-1, with a tentative D call TRBD2 (6 bases). This CDR3 comprises 14 residues. The germline V gene encodes CDR1 SQVTM and CDR2 ANQGSEA. Trimming removed 1 base at V and 3 bases at J, with 11 bases between. The CDR3 DNA is TGCAGCGTTGAAGCGGGAGCGATTACAGATACGCAGTATTTT. It yields the protein CSVEAGAITDTQYF.

The chain employs TRBV29-1 and TRBJ2-5; the match to TRBD1 covers 11 bases. The last part of the DNA fits TRBJ2-7 better; the J call may be wrong. CDR1 is SQVTM and CDR2 is ANQGSEA in the germline V gene. The CDR3 loop spans 14 amino acids. The CDR3 here is CSVAAGTGGFEQYF. CDR3 nucleotides: TGCAGCGTTGCCGCCGGGACAGGGGGTTTCGAGCAGTACTTC.

There are a few counts of this clonotype. The chain is built from TRBV11-3 and TRBJ2-5; 8 positions agree with TRBD2. Germline CDR1 and CDR2: SGHNT and YENEEA. V shed 3 bases and J 4 bases; nucleotides not matched to a gene: 7. The CDR3 has 15 residues. The DNA for the CDR3 is TGTGCCAGCAGCTTCGGGCGGGAGGTTGGAGAGACCCAGTACTTC. Its translation: CASSFGREVGETQYF.

In regard to this clonotype: It may be a read error: a sequence one base away is much more abundant. It is likely a read error, because the conserved phenylalanine at the end of the CDR3 is missing. This chain joins TRBV12-3 or TRBV12-4 and TRBJ2-7; 12 bases align to TRBD2. This CDR3 spans 14 amino acids. Trimming at V came to 5 bases and at J to 3 bases, leaving 2 bases not matched to a gene. This chain's CDR3 is CASSPSGRDYEQYL. Here the CDR3 DNA reads TGTGCCAGCAGTCCTAGCGGGAGGGACTACGAGCAGTACCTC.

The chain is built from TRBV7-2 and TRBJ2-7, with D possibly matching TRBD1 (6 bases). Trimming left V 7 bases short and J 3 bases short, with 7 bases between. Germline CDR1 and CDR2: SGHTA and FQGNSA. This CDR3 is 11 amino acids long. CDR3 in DNA: TGTGCCAGCAAACAGGGCTACGAGCAGTACTTC. This gives the protein CASKQGYEQYF.

This clonotype was counted between two and nine times. This chain joins TRBV4-2 and TRBJ2-1; D uncertain. The V end lost 0 bases, the J end lost 5 bases, and 8 bases lay between the germline ends. Germline CDR1 reads LGHNA; CDR2 reads YNFKEQ. CDR3 length: 14 residues. CDR3 in amino acids: CASSQEVTDNEQFF. For the CDR3, the DNA is TGTGCCAGCAGCCAAGAGGTCACAGACAATGAGCAGTTCTTC.

The chain links TRBV7-2 to TRBJ1-2; D might be TRBD1 (6 bases). Trimming pared 5 bases from V and 3 bases from J, leaving 16 bases between. The CDR3 is 15 amino acids. From germline, CDR1 is SGHTA and CDR2 FQGNSA. In DNA form, the CDR3 reads TGTGCCAGCAGCCCCCAGGACAGTCCTTACTATGGCTACACCTTC. It yields the protein CASSPQDSPYYGYTF.

This clonotype occurred a few times. This chain connects TRBV4-2 to TRBJ2-6; 10 nucleotides agree with TRBD1. From germline, CDR1 is LGHNA and CDR2 YNFKEQ. V was clipped by 0 bases and J by 2 bases; unmatched bases: 10. This CDR3 is built from 20 residues. As DNA, the CDR3 is TGTGCCAGCAGCCAAGATAGGTTCGGGACAGGGGCAACTGGGGCCAACGTCCTGACTTTC. Translating gives CASSQDRFGTGATGANVLTF.

The chain joins TRBV20-1 to TRBJ2-5; perhaps TRBD2 as D (5 bases). CDR3 length equals 14 residues. The V and J ends lost 0 bases and 2 bases respectively, with 10 bases between them. CDR1 is DFQATT, CDR2 SNEGSKA, per germline (reference sequence). This chain's CDR3 is CSARDNREQETQYF. The CDR3 DNA follows: TGCAGTGCTAGAGATAACCGGGAACAAGAGACCCAGTACTTC.

This rearrangement joins TRBV4-2 to TRBJ2-4, with a possible D match to TRBD1 (6 bases). Per germline, CDR1 LGHNA and CDR2 YNFKEQ. This CDR3 is 16 amino acids long. Between the trimmed V and J ends, which lost 1 base and 3 bases, there was a span of 13 bases. This chain's CDR3 is CASSQVPGVDKNIQYF. The CDR3, as DNA: TGTGCCAGCAGCCAAGTACCAGGGGTGGACAAAAACATTCAGTACTTC.

This chain links TRBV10-3 with TRBJ2-7, with TRBD1 identical over 8 bases. Germline values: CDR1 ENHRY, CDR2 SYGVKD. This CDR3 has 14 residues. J gave up 7 bases and V 7 bases, and 12 bases lay outside the gene matches. The CDR3 loop is CAIMGTGVRGEQYF. The CDR3 bases are TGTGCCATCATGGGGACAGGCGTCAGGGGTGAGCAGTACTTC.

The chain employs TRBV20-1 and TRBJ2-7; perhaps D is TRBD1 or TRBD2 (5 bases each). This CDR3 region has 15 residues. The germline V gene has CDR1 DFQATT and CDR2 SNEGSKA (reference sequence). The germline V and J ends were trimmed by 5 bases and 7 bases, with 24 bases remaining between them. Here the CDR3 DNA reads TGCAGTGCTTTTCCCCCGGGACCCCGCTACAATGAGCAGTACTTC. Protein: CSAFPPGPRYNEQYF.

This clonotype was detected a few times. V is TRBV6-5 and J is TRBJ1-5; 7 bases match TRBD1. Unmatched junction bases numbered 7, after V lost 8 bases and J lost 0 bases. Germline V gene lookup returns CDR1 MNHEY and CDR2 SVGAGI. This CDR3 region has 15 residues. CDR3 sequence (DNA): TGTGCCAGCTCTAAAGGGGGCCTTAGCAATCAGCCCCAGCATTTT. It translates to CASSKGGLSNQPQHF.

The V gene is TRBV29-1, the J gene TRBJ2-7, with 11 bases fitting TRBD2. CDR1 and CDR2 from the germline V gene are SQVTM and ANQGSEA. Trimming removed 4 bases from V and 2 bases from J; junction bases left unmatched: 16. The CDR3 has 18 residues. The CDR3 sequence: CSVGRQLAGARNPYEQYF. As DNA, the CDR3 is TGCAGCGTTGGCCGCCAACTAGCGGGAGCCCGCAACCCCTACGAGCAGTACTTC.

The chain recombines TRBV4-1 with TRBJ2-1, with D uncertain. This CDR3 comprises 12 residues. Trimming took off 2 bases at V and 2 bases at J, with 1 base between the two ends. Germline assignment: CDR1 MGHRA and CDR2 YSYEKL. In DNA, the CDR3 is TGCGCCAGCAGCCAACCCTACAATGAGCAGTTCTTC. Protein sequence: CASSQPYNEQFF.

This chain connects TRBV15 to TRBJ2-7, with D maybe TRBD1 (5 bases). V lost 0 bases and J 10 bases, leaving 10 bases between the germline ends. The CDR3 runs to 12 residues. Germline lookup yields CDR1 LNHNV and CDR2 YYDKDF (reference sequence). CDR3: CATSRDDSTQYF. CDR3 in DNA: TGTGCCACCAGCAGAGATGACAGCACCCAGTACTTC. The full variable domain, in which reference TRBV15 and TRBJ2-7 provide the parts outside the CDR3, is DAMVIQNPRYQVTQFGKPVTLSCSQTLNHNVMYWYQQKSSQAPKLLFHYYDKDFNNEADTPDNFQSRRPNTSFCFLDIRSPGLGDTAMYLCATSRDDSTQYFGPGTRLTVT.

The table lists this clonotype with a few counts. A read error may be the cause here, since a much bigger clone is one base away. The rearrangement joins TRBV5-1 to TRBJ2-3; D may be TRBD1 (6 bases). Germline assignment: CDR1 SGHRS and CDR2 YFSETQ. Trimming left V 7 bases short and J 2 bases short, with 11 bases between. CDR3 size: 13 residues. The CDR3 here is CASADRTTDTQYF. CDR3 bases: TGCGCCAGCGCAGACAGGACCACAGATACGCAGTATTTT.

This clonotype showed up just a few times. The chain couples TRBV4-1 to TRBJ2-1; D is unclear. Germline CDR1 and CDR2: MGHRA and YSYEKL. V was shortened by 1 base and J by 2 bases, with 9 bases between the two germline ends. CDR3 length: 15 residues. The CDR3 DNA is TGCGCCAGCAGCCAAGTCCTATCCCCCTACAATGAGCAGTTCTTC. Amino acids: CASSQVLSPYNEQFF.

V gene TRBV5-1 combines with J gene TRBJ2-3, with 11 bases aligning to TRBD2. J lost 1 base, V lost 0 bases, and 7 bases had no gene match. Germline V CDR1 and CDR2: SGHRS, YFSETQ. The CDR3 loop spans 18 amino acids. As DNA, the CDR3 is TGCGCCAGCAGCTTGGGACTAGCGGGATTCGGTGGCACAGATACGCAGTATTTT. Translated, it gives CASSLGLAGFGGTDTQYF.

The chain employs TRBV29-1 and TRBJ1-4; 8 nucleotides line up with TRBD1. Germline lookup yields CDR1 SQVTM and CDR2 ANQGSEA. This CDR3 has 14 amino acids. J gave up 4 bases and V 5 bases, and 6 bases lay outside the gene matches. CDR3 loop: CSVTDGQGNEKLFF. The CDR3 DNA reads as TGCAGCGTTACGGATGGACAGGGTAATGAAAAACTGTTTTTT.